This T cell receptor (beta chain) is drawn from a study of early T cells in non-severe SARS-CoV-2 infection. As for the study in general: RNA in bulk from unsorted whole blood was sequenced, and chains were unpaired.

This clonotype was counted between two and nine times. Trimming took off 6 bases at V and 6 bases at J, with 12 bases between the two ends. Germline-derived CDR1 and CDR2 are ENHRY and SYGVKD. The CDR3 contains 14 residues. Individual cDNA molecules were tagged with unique molecular identifiers. TCRdb re-called the 5' RACE reads through MiXCR, storing one row per CDR3 protein. The sample lists over 60,000 distinct CDR3 sequences, around 11% occurring once. The source was whole blood, collected at baseline. The V and J genes are TRBV10-3 and TRBJ1-6, with D unresolved. This receptor was taken from an adult who was a healthcare worker with PCR-confirmed SARS-CoV-2 infection or an uninfected control (not recorded which). The CDR3 DNA sequence: TGTGCCATCAGAGCTGAGGCGGCTAATTCACCCCTCCACTTT. Translated, it gives CAIRAEAANSPLHF.